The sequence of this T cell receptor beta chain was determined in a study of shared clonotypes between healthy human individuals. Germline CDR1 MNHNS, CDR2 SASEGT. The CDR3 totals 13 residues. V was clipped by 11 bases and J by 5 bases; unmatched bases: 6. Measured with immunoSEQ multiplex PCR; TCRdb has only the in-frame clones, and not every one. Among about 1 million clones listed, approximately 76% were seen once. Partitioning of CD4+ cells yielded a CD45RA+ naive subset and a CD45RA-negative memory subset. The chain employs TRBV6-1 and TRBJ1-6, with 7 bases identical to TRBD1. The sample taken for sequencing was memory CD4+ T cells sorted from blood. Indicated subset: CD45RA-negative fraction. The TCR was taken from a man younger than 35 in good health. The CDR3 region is CAAGQTNNSPLHF. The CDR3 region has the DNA TGTGCCGCGGGACAGACGAATAATTCACCCCTCCACTTT.